Reported below is one T cell receptor (beta chain). What it binds is unknown. Trimming removed 7 bases from V and 0 bases from J, with 20 bases in between. Looked up from germline, CDR1 is SNHLY and CDR2 is FYNNEI. The CDR3 is made up of 17 amino acids. The source of the sample is a study of T cells in Graves' hyperthyroidism and ophthalmopathy. Whole-study findings and limits: Ophthalmopathy could be told apart from stable hyperthyroidism with a 13 V-J model.

TCR beta CDR3 regions were amplified from RNA. TCR CDR3 regions were first amplified by RT-PCR with HTBI primers. MiXCR, run by TCRdb on the multiplex PCR reads, gives a single entry per CDR3 protein. This sample yields over 500,000 distinct CDR3 sequences, of which 15% to 20% are seen a single time; approximately 18% belongs to the top ten. V is TRBV2 and J is TRBJ2-3, with D perhaps TRBD2 (6 bases). The receptor was derived from a young woman with Graves' ophthalmopathy. Sequenced input: blood. CDR3 in amino acids: CASKRDGGRSSTDTQYF. The CDR3 coding sequence is TGTGCCAGCAAGAGGGACGGGGGACGGTCTAGCACAGATACGCAGTATTTT. Variable domain in full (rest from reference TRBV2 and TRBJ2-3): EPEVTQTPSHQVTQMGQEVILRCVPISNHLYFYWYRQILGQKVEFLVSFYNNEISEKSEIFDDQFSVERPDGSNFTLKIRSTKLEDSAMYFCASKRDGGRSSTDTQYFGPGTRLTVL.